The 9 T cell receptor beta chains listed next were all sequenced from one sample in a study of memory CD4+ T cells and cytomegalovirus serostatus. Only in-frame clones appear in the TCRdb table, and some are missing; sequencing was by immunoSEQ multiplex PCR. The sample holds over 75,000 clones, about four fifths seen once. Single viable CD3+CD4+CD8-CD45RO+ cells were sorted as the memory CD4+ T cells. Material for sequencing was memory CD4+ T cells from blood. These receptors were obtained from an adult in good health and CMV-seropositive.

This clone was picked up a small number of times. The sample holds other DNA sequences that translate to the same CDR3. In DNA form, the CDR3 reads TGTGCCAGTAGTATCGGCCCTAGCACAGATACGCAGTATTTT. Translating gives CASSIGPSTDTQYF. This rearrangement joins TRBV19 to TRBJ2-3; D gene ambiguous. V was pared by 3 bases and J by 0 bases, with 7 bases between. The V gene's germline CDR1 is LNHDA and CDR2 SQIVND (reference sequence). The CDR3 consists of 14 residues.

The chain employs TRBV9 and TRBJ1-2, with 8 bases aligning to TRBD1. Germline V CDR1 and CDR2: SGDLS, YYNGEE. The CDR3 totals 14 residues. The V gene end was trimmed by 4 bases and the J gene end by 7 bases; junction bases not matched to a gene: 9. CDR3 sequence reads: CASSPQGGTGGYTF. In DNA form, the CDR3 reads TGTGCCAGCAGCCCACAGGGGGGAACAGGTGGCTACACCTTC.

The chain couples TRBV7-9 to TRBJ2-5; a possible D gene is TRBD2 (6 bases). The CDR3 is 14 residues long. Germline-derived CDR1 and CDR2 are SEHNR and FQNEAQ (reference sequence). The V end lost 5 bases, the J end lost 3 bases, and 13 bases lay between the germline ends. For the CDR3, the DNA is TGTGCCAGCAGCCCTCGGGGAGGCAAAGAGACCCAGTACTTC. It yields the protein CASSPRGGKETQYF. Full variable domain (missing parts from reference TRBV7-9 and TRBJ2-5): DTGVSQNPRHKITKRGQNVTFRCDPISEHNRLYWYRQTLGQGPEFLTYFQNEAQLEKSRLLSDRFSAERPKGSFSTLEIQRTEQGDSAMYLCASSPRGGKETQYFGPGTRLLVL.

This rearrangement joins TRBV11-2 to TRBJ1-4; TRBD1 matches at 8 bases. Germline V gene sequence: CDR1 SGHAT, CDR2 FQNNGV. V lost 5 bases, J lost 6 bases, and 5 bases stayed unmatched. The CDR3 consists of 14 residues. The CDR3 spells CASSRGQGDEKLFF. CDR3 DNA: TGTGCCAGCAGCCGCGGACAGGGAGATGAAAAACTGTTTTTT.

The chain has TRBV5-4 and TRBJ2-7; possibly TRBD2 for D (5 bases). The V and J ends lost 6 bases and 0 bases respectively, with 7 bases between them. CDR3 size: 12 residues. Germline V CDR1 and CDR2: SGHNT, YYREEE (reference sequence). CDR3 in amino acids: CASTGGSYEQYF. The CDR3 bases are TGTGCCAGCACCGGAGGCTCCTACGAGCAGTACTTC.

The chain carries TRBV5-1 and TRBJ2-3, with TRBD2 matching 7 bases. The ends lost 0 bases at V and 5 bases at J; junction bases unmatched: 6. CDR1 is SGHRS and CDR2 is YFSETQ in the germline V gene. The length of the CDR3 is 15 residues. The CDR3 here is CASSLAAGAGDTQYF. The CDR3 DNA reads TGCGCCAGCAGCTTGGCGGCGGGAGCGGGAGATACGCAGTATTTT.

A single count supports this clone. The chain carries TRBV18 and TRBJ2-1, with 14 bases matching TRBD2. Germline V gene data show CDR1 as KGHSH and CDR2 as LQKENI. The CDR3 is 14 residues long. The J segment lost 12 bases and the V segment lost 8 bases, leaving 9 bases of the junction unmatched. CDR3 nucleotide sequence: TGTGCCAGCCGAAGGGGACTAGCGGGAGAGGGGCAGTTCTTC. Translation gives CASRRGLAGEGQFF.

The chain links TRBV6-1 to TRBJ2-1; no clear D. V was cut by 0 bases and J by 13 bases, with 19 bases left in between. Germline-derived CDR1 and CDR2 are MNHNS and SASEGT. The CDR3 has 15 amino acids. CDR3 sequence reads: CASSEAQRYNDIQFF. CDR3 in DNA: TGTGCCAGCAGTGAAGCCCAGAGATACAATGACATCCAGTTCTTC.

The chain couples TRBV28 to TRBJ1-1, with unresolved D. From germline, CDR1 is MDHEN and CDR2 SYDVKM. V was trimmed by 1 base and J by 4 bases, leaving 7 bases between them. The CDR3 spans 13 residues. CDR3 coding DNA: TGTGCCAGCAGTTTATCCGGGGTCACTGAAGCTTTCTTT. This codes for CASSLSGVTEAFF.